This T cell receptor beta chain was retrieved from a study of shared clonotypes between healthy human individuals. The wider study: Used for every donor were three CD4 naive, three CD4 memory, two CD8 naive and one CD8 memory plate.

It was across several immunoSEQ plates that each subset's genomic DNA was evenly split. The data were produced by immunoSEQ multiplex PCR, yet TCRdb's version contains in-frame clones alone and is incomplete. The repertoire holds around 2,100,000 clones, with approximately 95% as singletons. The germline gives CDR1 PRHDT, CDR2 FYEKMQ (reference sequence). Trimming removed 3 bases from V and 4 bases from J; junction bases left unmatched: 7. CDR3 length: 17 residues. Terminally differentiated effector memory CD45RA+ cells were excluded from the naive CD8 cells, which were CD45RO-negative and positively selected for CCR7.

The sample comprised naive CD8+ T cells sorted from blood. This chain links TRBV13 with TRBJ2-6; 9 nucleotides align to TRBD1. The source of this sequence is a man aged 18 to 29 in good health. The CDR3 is CASSLGQGMEGANVLTF. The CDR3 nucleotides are TGTGCCAGCAGCTTGGGACAGGGCATGGAGGGGGCCAACGTCCTGACTTTC. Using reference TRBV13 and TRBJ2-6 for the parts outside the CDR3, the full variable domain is AAGVIQSPRHLIKEKRETATLKCYPIPRHDTVYWYQQGPGQDPQFLISFYEKMQSDKGSIPDRFSAQQFSDYHSELNMSSLELGDSALYFCASSLGQGMEGANVLTFGAGSRLTVL.